This T cell receptor beta chain was captured by sequencing in a study of T cells in Graves' hyperthyroidism and ophthalmopathy. Study summary: Peripheral blood sampling occurred at initial diagnosis, before any treatment. The study, taken as a whole, reports: With a median lead of around 6.7 months before onset, the model predicted ophthalmopathy.

This CDR3 has 15 amino acids. In germline, CDR1 is DFQATT, CDR2 SNEGSKA (reference sequence). Unmatched junction bases numbered 13, after V lost 5 bases and J lost 4 bases. Turning to this clonotype: Its matching antigen is unknown.

Authors of the study amplified TCR beta CDR3 regions from RNA transcripts. During a first-round RT-PCR of the TCR CDR3, the HTBI primer set was used. TCRdb re-called the multiplex PCR reads through MiXCR, storing one row per CDR3 protein. The sample includes some 550,000 distinct CDR3 sequences, around 21% of them seen just once. J is TRBJ1-1 and V is TRBV20-1, with 7 bases identical to TRBD1. The origin of this receptor is a man younger than 35 with Graves' hyperthyroidism. Sample: blood. For the CDR3, the DNA is TGCAGTGCTTCGAACAGTCCAGGGGGTGGCACTGAAGCTTTCTTT. Its translation is CSASNSPGGGTEAFF.